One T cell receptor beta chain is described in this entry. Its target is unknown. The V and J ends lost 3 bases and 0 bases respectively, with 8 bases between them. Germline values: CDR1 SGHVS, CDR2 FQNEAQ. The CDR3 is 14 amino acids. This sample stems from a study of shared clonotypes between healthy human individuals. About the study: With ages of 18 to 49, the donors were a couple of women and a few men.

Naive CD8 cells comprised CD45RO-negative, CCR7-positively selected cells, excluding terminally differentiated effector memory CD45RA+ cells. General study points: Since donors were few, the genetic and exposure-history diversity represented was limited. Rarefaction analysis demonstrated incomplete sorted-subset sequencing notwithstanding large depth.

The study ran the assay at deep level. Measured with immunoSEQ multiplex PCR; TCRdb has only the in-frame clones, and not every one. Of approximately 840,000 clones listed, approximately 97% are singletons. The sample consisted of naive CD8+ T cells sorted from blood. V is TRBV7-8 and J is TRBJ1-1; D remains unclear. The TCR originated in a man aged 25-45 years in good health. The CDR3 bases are TGTGCCAGCAGCTTCGAAGGGTTGAACACTGAAGCTTTCTTT. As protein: CASSFEGLNTEAFF.